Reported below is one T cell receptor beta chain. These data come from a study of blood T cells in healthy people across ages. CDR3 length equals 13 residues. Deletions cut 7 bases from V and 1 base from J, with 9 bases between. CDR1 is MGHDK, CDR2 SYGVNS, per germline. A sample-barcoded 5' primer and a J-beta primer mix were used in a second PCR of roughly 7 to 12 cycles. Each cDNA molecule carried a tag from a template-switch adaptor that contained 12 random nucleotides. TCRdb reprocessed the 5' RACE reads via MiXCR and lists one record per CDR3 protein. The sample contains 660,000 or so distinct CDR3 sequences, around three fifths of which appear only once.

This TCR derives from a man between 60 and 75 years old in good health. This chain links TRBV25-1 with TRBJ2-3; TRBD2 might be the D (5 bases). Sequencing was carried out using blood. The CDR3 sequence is CASIASGTDTQYF. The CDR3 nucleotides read TGTGCCAGCATAGCGTCGGGCACAGATACGCAGTATTTT.